This TCR beta chain was found in a study of blood T cells in healthy people across ages (dated by TCRdb to between 2014 and 2017). Some background on the complete study: Template switching captured roughly one uniquely barcoded TCR beta cDNA molecule per two T cells in model experiments. To track age-related changes in TCR beta repertoire diversity, the study relied on deep sequencing normalized with unique cDNA molecular identifiers. The donors were divided into four age groups: young (average 16 years), middle-aged (around 37), aged (approximately 62) and long-lived (approximately 74). To avoid experimental bias, donors of different ages were randomly spread across the sequencing lanes. Two additional independent replicas of 1 million unique cDNA reads from the same blood draw were analyzed for two donors (one aged 18 to 30 and one aged 80 or older). The study at large found these results: The percentage of naive T cells measured by flow cytometry correlated strongly with observed TCR beta diversity. Because donor CMV infection status was unknown, age-related changes in expanded clonotypes were potentially confounded. Compared with the aged group, the long-lived group had more naive CD4+ T cells, fewer expanded clones and increased TCR diversity, a pattern suggesting age selection. Estimates of total diversity based on one million sequenced T cells were considered lower bounds and underestimates. As age increased, observed TCR beta diversity per million T cells dropped in a roughly linear way, and a significant reduction was already evident by age 40. Bulk unsorted PBMC profiling prevented conclusive comparison of naive and antigen-experienced compartments.

The roughly 37 donors, aged roughly 6 to 95 years, were systemically healthy Caucasian individuals from Russia. Around 9.8 milliliters of peripheral blood were collected from each donor into EDTA-treated Vacutainer tubes. PBMCs were isolated by Ficoll-Paque density-gradient centrifugation, with at least 7 million obtained per sample. Total RNA was extracted from PBMCs with Trizol reagent, with at least 5 micrograms obtained per sample. Naive CD45RAhigh/CD27high T cell percentages were measured by flow cytometry on a PBMC aliquot from every donor. Comments on this clonotype: Its antigen specificity is not known. No much larger clone exists at a distance of one base, and base qualities are not known.

CDR1 and CDR2 are drawn from the germline V gene: LGHNA, YSLEER. V drops 4 bases and J drops 0 bases, leaving 13 bases in between. The CDR3 holds 15 amino acids from the cysteine to the phenylalanine. Just the 45-base CDR3 DNA is kept, in frame starting at base 1. The protocol used for the library was 5' RACE. Sequenced on an Illumina HiSeq 2500. The second PCR ran for roughly 7 to 12 cycles and used a J-beta primer mix along with a sample-barcoded 5' primer. A unique molecular identifier was introduced onto each TCR beta cDNA molecule by a template-switch 5' adaptor carrying 12 random nucleotides. At least 3 million CDR3-containing paired-end reads were obtained from each sample. The Mint cDNA synthesis kit, primed by a TRBC-specific oligonucleotide, was used to synthesize first-strand cDNA from all RNA. Following uracil-DNA glycosylase treatment, all cDNA underwent a first 18-cycle PCR with the universal primers M1SS and BC2_uni_R. The source study handled its data this way. Each sample was normalized by randomly selecting 1 million high-quality reads, each carrying a distinct molecular identifier. Instead of being binned into consensus sequences, reads that shared molecular identifiers were thrown out. MiTCR, with a Q25 quality threshold and the strictest error-elimination algorithm, was used for CDR3 identification, clonotype clustering and error correction. A nonparametric unseen species model with Euler transformation was used to estimate lower-bound total TCR beta diversity. TCRdb redid the processing of the public reads, applying fastp at Q25 and MiXCR, and retained in-frame beta chains. When rows share a CDR3 protein, they turn into one entry using the most common DNA and genes. The V and J calls were not made by the authors but by TCRdb's processing. Counted in this sample were 730,000 or so distinct CDR3 sequences; approximately 43% of them appeared once. Of the sample, 20% to 25% is held by the ten largest clones.

The chain was built from TRBV4-3 and TRBJ2-7; the D gene identity is not certain. The sequence derives from a woman aged 55-75 years in good health. The sequencing sample was made of blood. The CDR3 corresponds to CASSLLPDHSYEQYF. The DNA is as follows: TGCGCCAGCAGCCTGCTTCCGGACCACTCCTACGAGCAGTACTTC.